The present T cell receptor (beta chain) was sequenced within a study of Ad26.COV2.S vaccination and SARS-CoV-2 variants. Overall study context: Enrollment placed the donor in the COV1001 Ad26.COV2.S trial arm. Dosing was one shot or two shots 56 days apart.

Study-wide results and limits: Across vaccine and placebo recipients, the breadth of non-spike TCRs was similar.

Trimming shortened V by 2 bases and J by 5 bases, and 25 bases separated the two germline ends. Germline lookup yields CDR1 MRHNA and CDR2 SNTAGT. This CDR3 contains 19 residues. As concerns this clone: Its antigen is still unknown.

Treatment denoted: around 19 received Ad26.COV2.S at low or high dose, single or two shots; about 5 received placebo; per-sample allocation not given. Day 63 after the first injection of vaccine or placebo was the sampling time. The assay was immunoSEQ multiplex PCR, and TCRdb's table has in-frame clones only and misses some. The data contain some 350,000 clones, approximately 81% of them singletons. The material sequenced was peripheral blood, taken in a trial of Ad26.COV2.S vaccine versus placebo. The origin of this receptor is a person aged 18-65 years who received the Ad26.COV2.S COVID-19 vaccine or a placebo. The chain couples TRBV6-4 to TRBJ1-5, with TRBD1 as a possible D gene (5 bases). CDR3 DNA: TGTGCCAGCAGTGACGTGCCAGGGAAGAATATTAGGAGGGATCAGCCCCAGCATTTT. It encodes CASSDVPGKNIRRDQPQHF.